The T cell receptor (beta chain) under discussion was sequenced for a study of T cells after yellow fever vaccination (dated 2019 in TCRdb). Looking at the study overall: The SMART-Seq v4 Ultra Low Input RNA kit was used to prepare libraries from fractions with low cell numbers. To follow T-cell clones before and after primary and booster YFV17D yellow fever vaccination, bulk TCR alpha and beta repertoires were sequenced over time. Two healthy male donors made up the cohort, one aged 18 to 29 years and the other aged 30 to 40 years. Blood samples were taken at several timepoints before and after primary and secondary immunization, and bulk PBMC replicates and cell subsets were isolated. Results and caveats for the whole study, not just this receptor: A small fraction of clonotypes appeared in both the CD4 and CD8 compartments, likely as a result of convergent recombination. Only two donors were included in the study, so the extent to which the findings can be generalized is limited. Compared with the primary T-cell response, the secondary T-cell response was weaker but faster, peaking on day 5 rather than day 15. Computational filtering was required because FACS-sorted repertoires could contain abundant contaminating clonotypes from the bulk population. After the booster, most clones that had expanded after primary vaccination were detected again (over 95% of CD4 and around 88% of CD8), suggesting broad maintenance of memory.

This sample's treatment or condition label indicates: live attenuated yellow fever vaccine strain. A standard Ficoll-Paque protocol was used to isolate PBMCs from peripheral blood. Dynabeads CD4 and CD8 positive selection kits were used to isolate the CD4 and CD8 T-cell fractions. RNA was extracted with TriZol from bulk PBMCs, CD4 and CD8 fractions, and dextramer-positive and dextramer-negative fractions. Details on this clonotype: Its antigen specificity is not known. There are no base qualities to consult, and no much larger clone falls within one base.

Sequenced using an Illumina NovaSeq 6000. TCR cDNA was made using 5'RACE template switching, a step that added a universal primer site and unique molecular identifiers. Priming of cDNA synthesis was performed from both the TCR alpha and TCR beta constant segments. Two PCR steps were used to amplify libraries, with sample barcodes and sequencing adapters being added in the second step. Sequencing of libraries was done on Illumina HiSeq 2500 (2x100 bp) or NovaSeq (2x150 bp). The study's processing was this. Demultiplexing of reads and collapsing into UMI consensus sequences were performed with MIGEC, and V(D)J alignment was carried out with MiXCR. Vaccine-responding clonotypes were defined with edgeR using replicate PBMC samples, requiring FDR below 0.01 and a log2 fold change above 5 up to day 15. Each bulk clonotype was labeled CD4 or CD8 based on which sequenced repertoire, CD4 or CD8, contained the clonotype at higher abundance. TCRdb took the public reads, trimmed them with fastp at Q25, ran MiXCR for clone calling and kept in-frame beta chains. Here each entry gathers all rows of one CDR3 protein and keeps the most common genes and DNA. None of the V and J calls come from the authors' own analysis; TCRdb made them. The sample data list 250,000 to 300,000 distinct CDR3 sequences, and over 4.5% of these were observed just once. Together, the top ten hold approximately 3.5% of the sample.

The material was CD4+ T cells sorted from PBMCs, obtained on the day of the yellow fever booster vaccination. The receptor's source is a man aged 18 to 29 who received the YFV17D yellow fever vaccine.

The DNA sequence follows: TGCAGTGCTAATGGACTAGCGGGGGACTACGAGCAGTACTTC. It specifies CSANGLAGDYEQYF. This chain is built from TRBV20-1 and TRBJ2-7; TRBD2 aligns with 13 central bases. CDR3 length: 14 amino acids, cysteine to phenylalanine. The DNA shown is the 42-base CDR3, in frame from base 1. Germline trimming: 4 bases from V, 3 bases from J; junction bases outside gene matches: 3. The germline V gene (reference sequence) sets CDR1 to DFQATT and CDR2 to SNEGSKA.